One T cell receptor (beta chain) is described in this entry. Its target is not known. This record comes from a study of CD8+ T cells in alopecia areata. cDNA reverse transcribed from extracted RNA served as the sequencing template. The protocol was immunoSEQ multiplex PCR, while the TCRdb copy is restricted to in-frame clones and leaves out a portion. The table shows 100,000 to 150,000 clones, with more than 30% occurring only once. Study-wide results and limits: Clonality in lesional scalp, especially alopecia totalis/universalis, exceeded that of normal scalp. Patients showed less clear TCR sequence sharing than mice, possibly partly because of HLA diversity.

The TCR was taken from a human donor with alopecia areata. Sequenced sample: CD4+ T cells sorted from blood.

CDR3 protein: CASSARGETQYF. DNA of the CDR3: TGCGCCAGCAGCGCCCGGGGAGAGACCCAGTACTTC. The chain recombines TRBV5-1 with TRBJ2-5, with TRBD2 as a possible D gene (5 bases). The germline V gene has CDR1 SGHRS and CDR2 YFSETQ. The CDR3 sequence is 12 residues long. V was shortened by 4 bases and J by 4 bases, with 8 bases between the two germline ends.